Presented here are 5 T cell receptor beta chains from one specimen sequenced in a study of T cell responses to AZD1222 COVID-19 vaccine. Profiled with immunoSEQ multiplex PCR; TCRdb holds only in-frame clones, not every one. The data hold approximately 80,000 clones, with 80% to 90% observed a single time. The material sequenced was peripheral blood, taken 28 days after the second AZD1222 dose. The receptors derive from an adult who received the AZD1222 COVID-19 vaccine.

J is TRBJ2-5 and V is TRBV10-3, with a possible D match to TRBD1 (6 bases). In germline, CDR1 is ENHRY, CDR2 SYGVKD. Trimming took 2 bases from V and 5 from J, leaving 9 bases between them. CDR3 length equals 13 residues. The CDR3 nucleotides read TGTGCCATCAGTGAGACAGGGCTGGAGACCCAGTACTTC. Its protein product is CAISETGLETQYF.

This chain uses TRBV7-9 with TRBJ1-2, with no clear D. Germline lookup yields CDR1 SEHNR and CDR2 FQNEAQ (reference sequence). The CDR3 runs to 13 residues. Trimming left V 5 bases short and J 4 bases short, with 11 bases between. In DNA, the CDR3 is TGTGCCAGCAGCATCCTCTCGAGCTATGGCTACACCTTC. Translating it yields CASSILSSYGYTF.

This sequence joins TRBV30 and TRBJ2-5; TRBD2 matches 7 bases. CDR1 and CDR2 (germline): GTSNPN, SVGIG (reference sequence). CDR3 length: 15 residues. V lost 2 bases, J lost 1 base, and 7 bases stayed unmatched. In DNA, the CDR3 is TGTGCCTGGAGTTCCGGACTAGGGAGCCAAGAGACCCAGTACTTC. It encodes CAWSSGLGSQETQYF.

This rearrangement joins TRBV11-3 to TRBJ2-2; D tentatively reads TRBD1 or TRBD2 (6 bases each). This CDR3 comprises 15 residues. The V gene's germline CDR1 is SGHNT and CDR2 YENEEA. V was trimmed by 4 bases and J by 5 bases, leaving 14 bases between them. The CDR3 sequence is CASSWGHGTTGELFF. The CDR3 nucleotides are TGTGCCAGCAGCTGGGGACACGGGACTACCGGGGAGCTGTTTTTT. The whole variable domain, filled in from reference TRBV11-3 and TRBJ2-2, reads EAGVVQSPRYKIIEKKQPVAFWCNPISGHNTLYWYLQNLGQGPELLIRYENEEAVDDSQLPKDRFSAERLKGVDSTLKIQPAELGDSAVYLCASSWGHGTTGELFFGEGSRLTVL.

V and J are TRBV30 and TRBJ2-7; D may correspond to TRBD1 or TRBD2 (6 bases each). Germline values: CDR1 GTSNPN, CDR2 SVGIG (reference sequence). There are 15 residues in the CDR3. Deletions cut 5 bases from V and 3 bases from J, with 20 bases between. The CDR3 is CAWAIISGARYEQYF. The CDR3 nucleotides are TGTGCCTGGGCTATTATATCGGGGGCCCGCTACGAGCAGTACTTC.